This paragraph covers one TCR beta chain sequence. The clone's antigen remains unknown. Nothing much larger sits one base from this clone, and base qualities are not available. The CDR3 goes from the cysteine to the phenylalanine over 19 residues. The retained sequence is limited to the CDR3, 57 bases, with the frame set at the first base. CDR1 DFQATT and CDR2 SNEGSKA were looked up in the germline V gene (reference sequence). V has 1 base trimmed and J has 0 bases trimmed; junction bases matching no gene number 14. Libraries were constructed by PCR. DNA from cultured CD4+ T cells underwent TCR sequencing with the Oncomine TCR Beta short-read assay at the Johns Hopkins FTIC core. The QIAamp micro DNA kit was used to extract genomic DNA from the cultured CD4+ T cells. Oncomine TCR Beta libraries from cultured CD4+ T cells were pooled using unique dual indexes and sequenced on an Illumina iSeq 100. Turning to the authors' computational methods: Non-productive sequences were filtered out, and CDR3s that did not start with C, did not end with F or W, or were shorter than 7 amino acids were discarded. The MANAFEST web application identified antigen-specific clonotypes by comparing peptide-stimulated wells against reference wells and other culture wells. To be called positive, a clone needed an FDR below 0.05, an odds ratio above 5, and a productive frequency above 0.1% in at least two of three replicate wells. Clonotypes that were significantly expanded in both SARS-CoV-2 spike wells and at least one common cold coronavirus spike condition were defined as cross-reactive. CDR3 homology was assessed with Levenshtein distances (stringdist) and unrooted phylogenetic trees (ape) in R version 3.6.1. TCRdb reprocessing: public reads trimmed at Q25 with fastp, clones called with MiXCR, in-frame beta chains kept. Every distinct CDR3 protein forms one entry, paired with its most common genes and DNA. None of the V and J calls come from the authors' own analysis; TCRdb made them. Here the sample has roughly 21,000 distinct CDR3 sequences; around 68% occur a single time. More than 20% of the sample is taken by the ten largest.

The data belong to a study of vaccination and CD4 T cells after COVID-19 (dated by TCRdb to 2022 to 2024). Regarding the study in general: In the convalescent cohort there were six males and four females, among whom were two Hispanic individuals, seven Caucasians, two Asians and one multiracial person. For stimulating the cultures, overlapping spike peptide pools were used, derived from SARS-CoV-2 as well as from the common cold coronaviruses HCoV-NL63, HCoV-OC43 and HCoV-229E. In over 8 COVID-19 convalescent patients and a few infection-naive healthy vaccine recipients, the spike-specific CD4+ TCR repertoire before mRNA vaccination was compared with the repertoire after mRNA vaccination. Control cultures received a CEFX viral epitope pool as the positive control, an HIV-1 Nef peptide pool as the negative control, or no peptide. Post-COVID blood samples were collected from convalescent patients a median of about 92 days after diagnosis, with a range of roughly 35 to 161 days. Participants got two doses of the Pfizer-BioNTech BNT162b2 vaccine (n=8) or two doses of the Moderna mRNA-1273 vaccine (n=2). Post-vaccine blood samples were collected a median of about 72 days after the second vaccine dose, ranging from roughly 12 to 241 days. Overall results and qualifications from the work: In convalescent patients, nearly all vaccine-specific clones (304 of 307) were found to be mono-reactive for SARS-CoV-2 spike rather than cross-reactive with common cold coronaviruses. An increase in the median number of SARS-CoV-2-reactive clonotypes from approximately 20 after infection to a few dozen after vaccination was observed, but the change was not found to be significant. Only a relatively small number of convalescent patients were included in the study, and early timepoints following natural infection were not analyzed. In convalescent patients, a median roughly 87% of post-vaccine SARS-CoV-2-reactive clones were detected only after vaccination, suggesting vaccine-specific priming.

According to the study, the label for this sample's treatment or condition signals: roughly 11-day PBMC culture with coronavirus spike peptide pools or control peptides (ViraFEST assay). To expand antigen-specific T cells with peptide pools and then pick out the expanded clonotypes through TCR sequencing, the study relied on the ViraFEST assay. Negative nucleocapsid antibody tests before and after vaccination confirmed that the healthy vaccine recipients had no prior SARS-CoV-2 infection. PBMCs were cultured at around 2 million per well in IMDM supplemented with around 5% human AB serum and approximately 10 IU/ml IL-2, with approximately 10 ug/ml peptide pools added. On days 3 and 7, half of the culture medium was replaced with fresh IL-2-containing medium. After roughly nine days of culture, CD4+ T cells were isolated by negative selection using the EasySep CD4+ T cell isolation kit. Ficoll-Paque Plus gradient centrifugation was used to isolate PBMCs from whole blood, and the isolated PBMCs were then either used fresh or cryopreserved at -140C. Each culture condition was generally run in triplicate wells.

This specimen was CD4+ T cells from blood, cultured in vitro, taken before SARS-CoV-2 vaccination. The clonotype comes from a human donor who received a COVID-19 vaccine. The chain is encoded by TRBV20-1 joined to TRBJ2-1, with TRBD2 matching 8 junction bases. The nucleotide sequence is TGCAGTGCTAGAGTTAGGGCCGCGGGGGGTCCCAGCTCCTACAATGAGCAGTTCTTC. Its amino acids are CSARVRAAGGPSSYNEQFF.